The sequence of this T cell receptor beta chain was determined in a study of shared clonotypes between healthy human individuals. Study results and caveats: A reduction in generation probabilities was seen for non-shared clonotypes relative to those shared by all four donors.

Recent acute infections and vaccinations were absent in the healthy HIV-negative adult donors. As for this clone: The antigen is not known.

This CDR3 region has 14 residues. Germline CDR1 MDHEN, CDR2 SYDVKM. Trimming pared 5 bases from V and 0 bases from J, leaving 8 bases between. Libraries were prepared by immunoSEQ multiplex PCR; TCRdb keeps only in-frame clonotypes and omits some of them. The sample has about 1 million clones; 65% to 75% are singletons. The sample comprised memory CD4+ T cells sorted from blood. Subset: CD45RA-negative fraction. The sequence derives from a young man in good health. The chain recombines TRBV28 with TRBJ2-1; possible D gene TRBD1, 5 bases. CDR3 coding DNA: TGTGCCAGCAGTCGTGACAGCTCCTACAATGAGCAGTTCTTC. Residues: CASSRDSSYNEQFF. Full variable domain (remainder filled in from reference TRBV28 and TRBJ2-1): DVKVTQSSRYLVKRTGEKVFLECVQDMDHENMFWYRQDPGLGLRLIYFSYDVKMKEKGDIPEGYSVSREKKERFSLILESASTNQTSMYLCASSRDSSYNEQFFGPGTRLTVL.